This TCR beta chain was profiled in a study of T cells in localized non-small cell lung cancer. Study-level findings and limits: In adjacent lung, a median roughly 60 of the top 100 tumor clones were found. Owing to sequencing of a solitary tumor region, heterogeneity cannot be discounted. Peak T cell clonality was found in uninvolved adjacent lung, exceeding tumor.

Sequenced by immunoSEQ multiplex PCR; TCRdb stores in-frame clones only, minus some. The sample yields tens of thousands of clones, over 75% seen once. In germline, CDR1 is MNHNS, CDR2 SASEGT. This CDR3 spans 12 amino acids. Between the trimmed V and J ends, which lost 5 bases and 5 bases, there was a span of 10 bases. Details on this clone: What it binds is unknown.

The V gene is TRBV6-1, the J gene TRBJ2-7; weak D call: TRBD1 (5 bases). The sample in question was peripheral blood, obtained before any cancer treatment. The receptor was isolated from a male donor at least 60 years old with stage III lung adenocarcinoma. CDR3 DNA: TGTGCCAGCAGTCCCAGGGTCCACGAGCAGTACTTC. Translating gives CASSPRVHEQYF.